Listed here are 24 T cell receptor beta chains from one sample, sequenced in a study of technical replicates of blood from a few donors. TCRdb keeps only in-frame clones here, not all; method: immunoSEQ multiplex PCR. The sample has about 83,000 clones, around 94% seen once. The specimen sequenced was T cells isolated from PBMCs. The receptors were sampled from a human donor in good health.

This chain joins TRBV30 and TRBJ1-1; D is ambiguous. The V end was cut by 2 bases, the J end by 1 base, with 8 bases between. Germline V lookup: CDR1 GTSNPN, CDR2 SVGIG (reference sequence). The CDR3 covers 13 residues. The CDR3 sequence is CAWSITANTEAFF. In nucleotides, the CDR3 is TGTGCCTGGAGTATAACAGCGAACACTGAAGCTTTCTTT.

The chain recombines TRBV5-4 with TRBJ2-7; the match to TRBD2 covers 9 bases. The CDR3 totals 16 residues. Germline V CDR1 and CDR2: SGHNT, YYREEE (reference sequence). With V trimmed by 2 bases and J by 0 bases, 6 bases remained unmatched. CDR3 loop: CASSLTSGRSSYEQYF. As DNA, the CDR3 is TGTGCCAGCAGCTTAACTAGCGGGCGGAGCTCCTACGAGCAGTACTTC. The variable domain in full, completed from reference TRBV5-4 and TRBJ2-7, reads ETGVTQSPTHLIKTRGQQVTLRCSSQSGHNTVSWYQQALGQGPQFIFQYYREEENGRGNFPPRFSGLQFPNYSSELNVNALELDDSALYLCASSLTSGRSSYEQYFGPGTRLTVT.

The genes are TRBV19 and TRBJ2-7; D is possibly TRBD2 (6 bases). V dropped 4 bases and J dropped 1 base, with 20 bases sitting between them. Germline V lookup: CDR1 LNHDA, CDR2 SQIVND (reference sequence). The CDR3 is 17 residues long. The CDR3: CASSKERGVGGSYEQYF. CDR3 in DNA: TGTGCCAGTAGTAAGGAGCGTGGGGTGGGGGGTTCCTACGAGCAGTACTTC.

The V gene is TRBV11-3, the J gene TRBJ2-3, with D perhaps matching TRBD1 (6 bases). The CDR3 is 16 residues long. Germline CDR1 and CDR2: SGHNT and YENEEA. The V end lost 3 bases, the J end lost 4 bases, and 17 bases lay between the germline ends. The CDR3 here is CASSFRSTGFADTQYF. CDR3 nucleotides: TGTGCCAGCAGCTTCCGCAGTACAGGGTTCGCAGATACGCAGTATTTT.

In nucleotides, the CDR3 is TGTGCCAGCAGTTTCGGCGGGATCCAGAATGAGCAGTTCTTC. It encodes CASSFGGIQNEQFF. The V and J genes are TRBV27 and TRBJ2-1, with D possibly TRBD2 on 6 matching bases. The V end was cut by 3 bases, the J end by 7 bases, with 13 bases between. The length of the CDR3 is 14 residues. CDR1 is MNHEY and CDR2 is SMNVEV in the germline V gene (reference sequence).

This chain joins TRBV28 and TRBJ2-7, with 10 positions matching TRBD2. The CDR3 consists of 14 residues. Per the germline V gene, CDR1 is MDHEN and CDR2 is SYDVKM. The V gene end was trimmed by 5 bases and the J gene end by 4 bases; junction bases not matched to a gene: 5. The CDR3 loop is CASSPAGGIYEQYF. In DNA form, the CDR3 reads TGTGCCAGCAGTCCAGCGGGAGGGATATACGAGCAGTACTTC.

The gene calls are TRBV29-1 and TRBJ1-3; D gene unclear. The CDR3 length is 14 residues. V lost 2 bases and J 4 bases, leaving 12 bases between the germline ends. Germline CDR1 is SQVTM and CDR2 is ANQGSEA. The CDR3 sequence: CSVESPGIGNTIYF. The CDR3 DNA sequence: TGCAGCGTTGAAAGCCCGGGAATAGGAAACACCATATATTTT. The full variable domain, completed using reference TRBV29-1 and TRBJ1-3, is SAVISQKPSRDICQRGTSLTIQCQVDSQVTMMFWYRQQPGQSLTLIATANQGSEATYESGFVIDKFPISRPNLTFSTLTVSNMSPEDSSIYLCSVESPGIGNTIYFGEGSWLTVV.

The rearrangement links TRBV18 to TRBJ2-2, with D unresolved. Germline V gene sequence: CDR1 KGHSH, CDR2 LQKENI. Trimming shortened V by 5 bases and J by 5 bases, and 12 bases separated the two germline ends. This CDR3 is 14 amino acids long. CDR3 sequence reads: CASSSNRRTGELFF. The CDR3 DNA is TGTGCCAGCTCATCAAACCGCAGGACCGGGGAGCTGTTTTTT.

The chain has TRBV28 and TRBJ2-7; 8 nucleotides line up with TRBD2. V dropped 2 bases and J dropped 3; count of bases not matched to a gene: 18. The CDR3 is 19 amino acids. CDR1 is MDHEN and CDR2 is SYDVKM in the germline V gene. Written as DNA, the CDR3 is TGTGCCAGCAGTTTAAGGCCGTTCAGAGCCGGGACTAGGAGCTACGAGCAGTACTTC. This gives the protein CASSLRPFRAGTRSYEQYF.

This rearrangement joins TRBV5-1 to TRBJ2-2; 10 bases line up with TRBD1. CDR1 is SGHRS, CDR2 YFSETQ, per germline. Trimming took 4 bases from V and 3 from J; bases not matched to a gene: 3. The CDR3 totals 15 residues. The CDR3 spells CASSHGTGDTGELFF. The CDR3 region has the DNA TGCGCCAGCAGCCATGGGACAGGGGACACCGGGGAGCTGTTTTTT. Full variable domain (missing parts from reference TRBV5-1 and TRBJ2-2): KAGVTQTPRYLIKTRGQQVTLSCSPISGHRSVSWYQQTPGQGLQFLFEYFSETQRNKGNFPGRFSGRQFSNSRSEMNVSTLELGDSALYLCASSHGTGDTGELFFGEGSRLTVL.

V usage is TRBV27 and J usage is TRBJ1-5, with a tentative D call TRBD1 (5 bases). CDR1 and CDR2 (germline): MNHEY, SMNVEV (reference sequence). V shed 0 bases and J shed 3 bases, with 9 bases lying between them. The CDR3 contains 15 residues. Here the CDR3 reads CASSLSGGPNQPQHF. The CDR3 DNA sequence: TGTGCCAGCAGTTTATCGGGGGGTCCCAATCAGCCCCAGCATTTT.

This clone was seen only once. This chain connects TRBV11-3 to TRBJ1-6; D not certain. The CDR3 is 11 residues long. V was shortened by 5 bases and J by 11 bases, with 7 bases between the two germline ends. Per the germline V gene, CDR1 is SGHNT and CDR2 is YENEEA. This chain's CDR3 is CASSAGTPLHF. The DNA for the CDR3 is TGTGCCAGCAGCGCCGGGACACCCCTCCACTTT.

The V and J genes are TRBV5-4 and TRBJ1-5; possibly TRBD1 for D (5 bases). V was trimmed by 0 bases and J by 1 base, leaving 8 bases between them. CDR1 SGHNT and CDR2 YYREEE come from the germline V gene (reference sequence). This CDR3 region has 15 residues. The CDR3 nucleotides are TGTGCCAGCAGCTTGGGGCAGGGAAGCAATCAGCCCCAGCATTTT. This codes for CASSLGQGSNQPQHF.

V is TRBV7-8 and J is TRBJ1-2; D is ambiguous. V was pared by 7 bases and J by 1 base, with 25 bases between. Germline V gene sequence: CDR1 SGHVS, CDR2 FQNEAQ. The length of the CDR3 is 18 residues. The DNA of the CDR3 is TGTGCCAGCACCGACTCCCGGATGGGAGGCAAATTTAACTATGGCTACACCTTC. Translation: CASTDSRMGGKFNYGYTF.

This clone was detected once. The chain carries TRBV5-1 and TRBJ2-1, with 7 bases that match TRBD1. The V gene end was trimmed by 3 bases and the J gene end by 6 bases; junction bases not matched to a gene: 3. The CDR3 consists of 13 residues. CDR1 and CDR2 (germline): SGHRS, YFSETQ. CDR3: CASSWGQTNEQFF. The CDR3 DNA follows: TGCGCCAGCAGCTGGGGACAGACCAATGAGCAGTTCTTC.

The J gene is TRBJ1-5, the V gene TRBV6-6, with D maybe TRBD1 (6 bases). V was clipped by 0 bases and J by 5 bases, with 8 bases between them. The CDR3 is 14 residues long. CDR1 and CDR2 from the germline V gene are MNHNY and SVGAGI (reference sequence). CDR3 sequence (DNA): TGTGCCAGCAGTTACTCGGCAGGGGATCAGCCCCAGCATTTT. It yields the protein CASSYSAGDQPQHF.

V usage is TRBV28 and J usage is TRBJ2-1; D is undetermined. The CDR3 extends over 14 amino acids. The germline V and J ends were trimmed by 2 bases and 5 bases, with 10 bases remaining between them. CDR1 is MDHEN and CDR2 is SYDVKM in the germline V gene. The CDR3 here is CASSLSYPDNEQFF. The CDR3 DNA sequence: TGTGCCAGCAGTTTAAGCTACCCGGACAATGAGCAGTTCTTC.

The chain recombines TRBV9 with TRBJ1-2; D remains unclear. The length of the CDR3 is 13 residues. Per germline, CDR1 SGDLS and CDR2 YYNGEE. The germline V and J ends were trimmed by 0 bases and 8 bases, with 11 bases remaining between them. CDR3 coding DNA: TGTGCCAGCAGCGTAGAAGATCGGCGGGGCTACACCTTC. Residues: CASSVEDRRGYTF.

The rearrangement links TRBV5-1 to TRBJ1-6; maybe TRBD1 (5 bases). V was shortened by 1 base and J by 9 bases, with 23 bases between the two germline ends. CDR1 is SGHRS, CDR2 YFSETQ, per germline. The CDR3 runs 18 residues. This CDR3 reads CASSLSSGGAGIPSPLHF. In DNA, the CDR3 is TGCGCCAGCAGCTTGTCTTCTGGTGGGGCAGGGATACCTTCACCCCTCCACTTT.

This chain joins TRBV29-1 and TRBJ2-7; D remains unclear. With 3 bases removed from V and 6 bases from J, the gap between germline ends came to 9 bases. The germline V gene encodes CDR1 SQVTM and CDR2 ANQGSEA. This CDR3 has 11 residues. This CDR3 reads CSVDDSLEQYF. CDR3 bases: TGCAGCGTTGACGACTCGCTCGAGCAGTACTTC.

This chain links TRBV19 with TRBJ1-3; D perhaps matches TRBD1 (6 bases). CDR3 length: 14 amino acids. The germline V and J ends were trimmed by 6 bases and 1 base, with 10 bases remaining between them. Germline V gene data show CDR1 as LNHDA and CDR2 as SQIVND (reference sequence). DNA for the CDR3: TGTGCCAGTAGCAAAACAGGGTCTGGAAACACCATATATTTT. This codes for CASSKTGSGNTIYF.

CDR3 nucleotide sequence: TGTGCCAGCAGTTCCTTCAGCGGGGAGCTGTTTTTT. Its translation is CASSSFSGELFF. The chain links TRBV28 to TRBJ2-2; no definite D call. V lost 4 bases and J lost 7, with 7 bases in between. This CDR3 contains 12 residues. Germline V gene sequence: CDR1 MDHEN, CDR2 SYDVKM.

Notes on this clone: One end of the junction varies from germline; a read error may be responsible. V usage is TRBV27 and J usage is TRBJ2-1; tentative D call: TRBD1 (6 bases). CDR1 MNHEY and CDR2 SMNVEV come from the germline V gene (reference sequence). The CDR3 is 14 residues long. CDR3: CASSSTTGYNEQFF. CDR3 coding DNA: TGTGCTAGCAGTTCAACGACAGGCTACAATGAGCAGTTCTTC.

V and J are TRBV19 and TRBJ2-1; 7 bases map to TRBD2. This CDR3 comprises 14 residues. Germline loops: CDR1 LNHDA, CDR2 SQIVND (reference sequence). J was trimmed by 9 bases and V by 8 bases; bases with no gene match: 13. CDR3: CASRGSAGGSEQFF. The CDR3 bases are TGTGCCAGTCGCGGGAGCGCCGGGGGAAGTGAGCAGTTCTTC.